The source of this TCR beta chain is a study of response to subunit inactivated influenza vaccine. Each CDR3 protein gets one entry after TCRdb re-called the RT-PCR reads with MiXCR. There are about 300,000 distinct CDR3 sequences in the sample; around 22% occur only once, and under 13% lies in the top ten. Germline V CDR1 and CDR2: GTSNPN, SVGIG (reference sequence). Trimming cost V 2 bases and J 4 bases, with 15 bases left between them. CDR3 size: 14 residues. The clonotype originates from a man aged 50-75 years who received an inactivated influenza vaccine. Sequencing was performed on PBMCs from blood, taken about 19 months after vaccination. The chain uses TRBV30 and TRBJ2-7; D unresolved. The CDR3 coding sequence is TGTGCCTGGAGTCCAGGTCTTTTAGGATACGAGCAGTACTTC. Protein product: CAWSPGLLGYEQYF.